Described below is a single TCR beta chain sequence and its context. Living in roughly 25 US areas, the participants were between roughly 18 and 90 years of age. The CDR3 is 16 amino acids. The germline V gene encodes CDR1 SGHDT and CDR2 YYEEEE. The V segment lost 0 bases and the J segment 0 bases; nucleotides outside the gene matches: 2. Produced via immunoSEQ multiplex PCR; TCRdb's table is partial and in-frame only. Seen here are approximately 360,000 clones, around 87% observed once, and the top ten hold roughly 2%. This entry belongs to a study of blood T cell repertoires in COVID-19. Study overall: Each recovered donor of Cohort 3 presented with two negative PCRs, clearance, or symptom resolution. Italy, Spain and the United States were the sources of the convalescent and acute COVID-19 samples.

This TCR was sampled from a man aged 35 to 55 in a cohort exposed to, infected with or recovered from COVID-19 (not recorded which). Sequenced input: PBMCs or T cells enriched from blood (not recorded which). V usage is TRBV5-6 and J usage is TRBJ1-3; the match to TRBD1 covers 8 bases. The CDR3 region is CASSLGQGHSGNTIYF. CDR3 bases: TGTGCCAGCAGCTTGGGACAGGGGCACTCTGGAAACACCATATATTTT.